This is a list of T cell receptor beta chains from one sample in a study of blood T cell repertoires in COVID-19. Sequencing used immunoSEQ multiplex PCR; TCRdb keeps in-frame clones, though not all of them. Of about 130,000 clones in the sample, roughly 90% were seen once. The sample was PBMCs or T cells enriched from blood (not recorded which). The receptors were gathered from a woman between 50 and 59 years old who had recovered from COVID-19. CDR3s include the opening cysteine and the closing phenylalanine or tryptophan. D genes are given only for firm matches. Only part of the rows carry a size: once, few, many, or a class if the clone is expanded.

clone size: .; J gene: TRBJ2-1; D gene: .; CDR3 length: 12; V gene: TRBV5-6; CDR3 protein: CASSSLRGEQFF; CDR3 DNA: TGTGCCAGCAGCTCCCTTAGGGGTGAGCAGTTCTTC
clone size: .; J gene: TRBJ2-2; D gene: TRBD2; CDR3 length: 16; V gene: TRBV5-1; CDR3 protein: CASSLQPSGSTGELFF; CDR3 DNA: TGCGCCAGCAGCTTGCAACCTAGCGGTAGCACCGGGGAGCTGTTTTTT
clone size: .; J gene: TRBJ2-2; D gene: TRBD1; CDR3 length: 15; V gene: TRBV7-9; CDR3 protein: CASVAPGQQTGELFF; CDR3 DNA: TGTGCCAGCGTCGCCCCGGGACAGCAAACCGGGGAGCTGTTTTTT
clone size: .; J gene: TRBJ2-7; D gene: .; CDR3 length: 14; V gene: TRBV9; CDR3 protein: CASSEEDSSYEQYF; CDR3 DNA: TGTGCCAGCAGCGAGGAAGACAGCTCCTACGAGCAGTACTTC
clone size: .; J gene: TRBJ2-3; D gene: TRBD2; CDR3 length: 17; V gene: TRBV7-8; CDR3 protein: CASSPRGLAGATDTQYF; CDR3 DNA: TGTGCCAGCAGCCCAAGGGGACTAGCGGGGGCCACAGATACGCAGTATTTT
clone size: .; J gene: TRBJ1-1; D gene: TRBD1; CDR3 length: 16; V gene: TRBV9; CDR3 protein: CASSPGRTGLITEAFF; CDR3 DNA: TGTGCCAGCAGCCCAGGAAGGACAGGGTTGATCACTGAAGCTTTCTTT
clone size: .; J gene: TRBJ1-5; D gene: .; CDR3 length: 16; V gene: TRBV6-1; CDR3 protein: CASSEGTGWRNQPQHF; CDR3 DNA: TGTGCCAGCAGTGAAGGAACAGGGTGGAGGAATCAGCCCCAGCATTTT
clone size: .; J gene: TRBJ1-2; D gene: TRBD1; CDR3 length: 15; V gene: TRBV7-9; CDR3 protein: CASTRGGSFNYGYTF; CDR3 DNA: TGTGCCAGCACCCGAGGGGGCAGTTTTAACTATGGCTACACCTTC
clone size: .; J gene: TRBJ2-7; D gene: .; CDR3 length: 12; V gene: TRBV2; CDR3 protein: CASRDQGDEQYF; CDR3 DNA: TGTGCCAGCAGGGACCAGGGTGACGAGCAGTACTTC
clone size: .; J gene: TRBJ1-6; D gene: .; CDR3 length: 15; V gene: TRBV24-1; CDR3 protein: CATSDLGQGGSPLHF; CDR3 DNA: TGTGCCACCAGTGATTTGGGGCAGGGTGGCTCACCCCTCCACTTT
clone size: .; J gene: TRBJ2-3; D gene: TRBD2; CDR3 length: 15; V gene: TRBV10-3; CDR3 protein: CAISRAGGRADTQYF; CDR3 DNA: TGTGCCATCAGCCGCGCGGGGGGGAGGGCAGATACGCAGTATTTT
clone size: .; J gene: TRBJ1-6; D gene: .; CDR3 length: 17; V gene: TRBV11-2; CDR3 protein: CASNPRIGSSYNSPLHF; CDR3 DNA: TGTGCCAGCAACCCAAGGATCGGGAGCTCCTATAATTCACCCCTCCACTTT
clone size: .; J gene: TRBJ2-3; D gene: .; CDR3 length: 15; V gene: TRBV10-1; CDR3 protein: CASSDGVVGTDTQYF; CDR3 DNA: TGCGCCAGCAGTGATGGAGTAGTGGGCACAGATACGCAGTATTTT
clone size: .; J gene: TRBJ1-6; D gene: TRBD1; CDR3 length: 14; V gene: TRBV5-6; CDR3 protein: CASQGAGNNSPLHF; CDR3 DNA: TGTGCCAGCCAGGGGGCAGGCAATAATTCACCCCTCCACTTT
clone size: .; J gene: TRBJ1-5; D gene: TRBD1; CDR3 length: 14; V gene: TRBV18; CDR3 protein: CASSRNRGDQPQHF; CDR3 DNA: TGTGCCAGCTCACGGAACAGGGGGGATCAGCCCCAGCATTTT
clone size: .; J gene: TRBJ1-5; D gene: .; CDR3 length: 15; V gene: TRBV28; CDR3 protein: CASRRGAYSNQPQHF; CDR3 DNA: TGTGCCAGCAGACGGGGGGCGTATAGCAATCAGCCCCAGCATTTT
clone size: once; J gene: TRBJ1-5; D gene: .; CDR3 length: 14; V gene: TRBV3-1/TRBV3-2; CDR3 protein: CASSQGGPNQPQHF; CDR3 DNA: TGTGCCAGCAGCCAAGGGGGGCCAAATCAGCCCCAGCATTTT
clone size: .; J gene: TRBJ2-4; D gene: TRBD1; CDR3 length: 17; V gene: TRBV4-1; CDR3 protein: CASRHTGVTGAKNIQYF; CDR3 DNA: TGCGCCAGCAGACATACAGGGGTTACAGGCGCCAAAAACATTCAGTACTTC
clone size: .; J gene: TRBJ2-7; D gene: TRBD1; CDR3 length: 15; V gene: TRBV19; CDR3 protein: CASSMGTGVSYEQYF; CDR3 DNA: TGTGCCAGTAGTATGGGGACAGGGGTCTCCTACGAGCAGTACTTC
clone size: .; J gene: TRBJ1-5; D gene: .; CDR3 length: 14; V gene: TRBV9; CDR3 protein: CASSVTGLGQPQHF; CDR3 DNA: TGTGCCAGCAGCGTTACAGGGTTGGGTCAGCCCCAGCATTTT
clone size: .; J gene: TRBJ2-1; D gene: TRBD2; CDR3 length: 15; V gene: TRBV6-5; CDR3 protein: CASSRDPRGDNEQFF; CDR3 DNA: TGTGCCAGCAGTCGAGATCCGCGGGGGGACAATGAGCAGTTCTTC
clone size: .; J gene: TRBJ2-7; D gene: TRBD1; CDR3 length: 14; V gene: TRBV10-3; CDR3 protein: CAIRTGGRSDEQYF; CDR3 DNA: TGTGCCATCAGGACAGGGGGACGATCGGACGAGCAGTACTTC
clone size: .; J gene: TRBJ2-1; D gene: TRBD1; CDR3 length: 15; V gene: TRBV6-5; CDR3 protein: CASSRWTGAYNEQFF; CDR3 DNA: TGTGCCAGCAGTCGGTGGACAGGGGCCTACAATGAGCAGTTCTTC